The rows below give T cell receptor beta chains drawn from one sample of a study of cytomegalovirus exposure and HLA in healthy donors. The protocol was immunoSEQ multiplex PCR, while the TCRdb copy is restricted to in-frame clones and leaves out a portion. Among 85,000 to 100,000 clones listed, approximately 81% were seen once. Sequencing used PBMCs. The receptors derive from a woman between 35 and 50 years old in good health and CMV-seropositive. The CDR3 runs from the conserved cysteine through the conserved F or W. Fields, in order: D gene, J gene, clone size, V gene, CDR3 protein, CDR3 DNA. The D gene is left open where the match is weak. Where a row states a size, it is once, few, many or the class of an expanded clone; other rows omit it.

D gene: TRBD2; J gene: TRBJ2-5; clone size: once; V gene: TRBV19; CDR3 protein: CASSILAGGPETQYF; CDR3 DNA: TGTGCCAGTAGCATCCTAGCGGGAGGGCCGGAGACCCAGTACTTC
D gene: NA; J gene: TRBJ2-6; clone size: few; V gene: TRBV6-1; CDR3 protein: CASSESGFFGANVLTF; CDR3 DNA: TGTGCCAGCAGTGAGTCAGGGTTTTTCGGGGCCAACGTCCTGACTTTC
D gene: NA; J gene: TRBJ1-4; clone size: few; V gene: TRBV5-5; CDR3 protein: CASSNILTNEKLFF; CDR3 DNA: TGTGCCAGCAGCAACATTCTAACTAATGAAAAACTGTTTTTT
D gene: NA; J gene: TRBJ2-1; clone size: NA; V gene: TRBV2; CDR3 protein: CASSEYSGTYNEQFF; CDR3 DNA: TGTGCCAGCAGTGAGTACAGCGGGACATACAATGAGCAGTTCTTC
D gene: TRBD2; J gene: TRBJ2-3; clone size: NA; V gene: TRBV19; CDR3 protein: CASSVTGTSGLYF; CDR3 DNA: TGTGCCAGTAGTGTCACCGGGACTAGCGGGTTGTATTTT
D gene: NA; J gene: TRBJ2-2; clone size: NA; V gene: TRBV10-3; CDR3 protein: CAIRPQVPGELFF; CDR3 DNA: TGTGCCATCAGACCCCAGGTTCCCGGGGAGCTGTTTTTT
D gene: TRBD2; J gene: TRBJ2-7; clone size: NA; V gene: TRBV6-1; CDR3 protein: CASSRGTSGTYEQYF; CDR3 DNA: TGTGCCAGCAGCCGCGGGACTAGCGGGACCTACGAGCAGTACTTC
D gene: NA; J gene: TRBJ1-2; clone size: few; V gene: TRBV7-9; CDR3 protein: CASSLGRGGYTF; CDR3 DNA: TGTGCCAGCAGCCTCGGCCGAGGTGGCTACACCTTC
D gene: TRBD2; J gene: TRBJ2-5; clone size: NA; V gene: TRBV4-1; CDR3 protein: CASSHDLSGIETQYF; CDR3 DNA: TGCGCCAGCAGCCACGACCTTAGCGGGATTGAGACCCAGTACTTC
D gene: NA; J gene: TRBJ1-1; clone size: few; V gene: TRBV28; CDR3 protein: CASSFDSPNTEAFF; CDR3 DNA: TGTGCCAGCAGTTTTGACAGCCCGAACACTGAAGCTTTCTTT
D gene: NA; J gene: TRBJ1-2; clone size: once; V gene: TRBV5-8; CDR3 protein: CASSRPQGLGNYGYTF; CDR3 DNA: TGTGCCAGCAGCCGTCCCCAGGGGCTCGGGAACTATGGCTACACCTTC
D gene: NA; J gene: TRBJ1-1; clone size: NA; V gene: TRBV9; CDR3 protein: CASSVEWTTEAFF; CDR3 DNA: TGTGCCAGCAGCGTAGAATGGACAACTGAAGCTTTCTTT
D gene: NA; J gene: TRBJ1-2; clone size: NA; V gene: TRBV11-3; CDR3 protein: CASSFTTGNYGYTF; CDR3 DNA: TGTGCCAGCAGCTTTACTACTGGTAACTATGGCTACACCTTC
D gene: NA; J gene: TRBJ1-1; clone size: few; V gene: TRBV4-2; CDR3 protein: CASSQEPGVNTEAFF; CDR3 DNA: TGTGCCAGCAGCCAAGAGCCGGGGGTGAACACTGAAGCTTTCTTT
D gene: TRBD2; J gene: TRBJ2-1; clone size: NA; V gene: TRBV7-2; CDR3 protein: CASSLDGLAFNEQFF; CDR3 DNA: TGTGCCAGCAGCTTAGATGGACTAGCGTTTAATGAGCAGTTCTTC
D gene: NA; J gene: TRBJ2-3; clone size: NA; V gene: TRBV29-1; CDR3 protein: CSGGPTSDTQYF; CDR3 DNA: TGCAGCGGTGGGCCTACGTCAGATACGCAGTATTTT
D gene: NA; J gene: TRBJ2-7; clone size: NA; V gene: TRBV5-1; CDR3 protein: CASSSGTNLNYEQYF; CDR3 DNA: TGCGCCAGCAGCTCCGGGACAAACCTGAACTACGAGCAGTACTTC
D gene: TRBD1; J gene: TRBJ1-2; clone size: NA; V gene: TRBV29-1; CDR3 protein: CSGQQGVGGYTF; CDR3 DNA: TGCAGTGGACAACAGGGGGTAGGCGGCTACACCTTC
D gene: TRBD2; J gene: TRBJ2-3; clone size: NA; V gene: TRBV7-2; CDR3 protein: CASSFETSGNTDTQYF; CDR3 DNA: TGTGCCAGCAGCTTTGAGACTAGCGGAAACACAGATACGCAGTATTTT
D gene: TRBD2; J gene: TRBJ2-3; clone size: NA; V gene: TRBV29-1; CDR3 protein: CSVGGLAGDPDTQYF; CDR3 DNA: TGCAGCGTTGGGGGACTAGCGGGAGATCCAGATACGCAGTATTTT
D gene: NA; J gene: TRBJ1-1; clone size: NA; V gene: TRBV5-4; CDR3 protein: CASSLISTGNTEAFF; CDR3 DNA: TGTGCCAGCAGCTTGATCAGTACAGGGAACACTGAAGCTTTCTTT
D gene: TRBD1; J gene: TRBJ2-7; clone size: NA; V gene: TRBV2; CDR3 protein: CASSDTGADYEQYF; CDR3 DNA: TGTGCCAGCAGTGATACAGGGGCGGACTACGAGCAGTACTTC